These 14 T cell receptor beta chains were all obtained from the same sample, sequenced in a study of blood T cell repertoires in COVID-19. Sequenced by immunoSEQ multiplex PCR; TCRdb stores in-frame clones only, minus some. The sample holds more than 30,000 clones, 80% seen once. The source material was peripheral blood. The receptor set was obtained from an older woman with acute or convalescent COVID-19.

The gene calls are TRBV6-5 and TRBJ1-1, with a weak D call TRBD1 (5 bases). V lost 4 bases and J 1 base, leaving 16 bases between the germline ends. This CDR3 has 16 amino acids. Per the germline V gene, CDR1 is MNHEY and CDR2 is SVGAGI. CDR3 coding DNA: TGTGCCAGCAGTTCGGGGGGGGAGGTTGGGAACACTGAAGCTTTCTTT. Translation gives CASSSGGEVGNTEAFF.

This rearrangement joins TRBV13 to TRBJ2-5; weak D call: TRBD2 (6 bases). This CDR3 spans 14 amino acids. V lost 4 bases to trimming and J lost 2 bases, with 11 bases between them. CDR1 PRHDT and CDR2 FYEKMQ come from the germline V gene (reference sequence). The CDR3 loop reads CASSSGLSQETQYF. Written as DNA, the CDR3 is TGTGCCAGCAGCTCGGGACTGTCGCAAGAGACCCAGTACTTC.

The chain is built from TRBV11-1 and TRBJ1-4; maybe TRBD1 (6 bases). Trimming cost V 4 bases and J 6 bases, with 12 bases left between them. This CDR3 has 14 residues. The germline V gene has CDR1 SGHAT and CDR2 FQDESV (reference sequence). The CDR3 reads CASSSGAIHEKLFF. Written as DNA, the CDR3 is TGTGCCAGCAGCTCAGGGGCGATTCATGAAAAACTGTTTTTT.

The chain joins TRBV3-1 (or the pseudogene TRBV3-2) to TRBJ2-2, with TRBD1 identical over 10 bases. Germline V CDR1 and CDR2: LGHDT, YNNKEL (reference sequence). The CDR3 covers 17 residues. Trimming took 4 bases from V and 1 from J; bases not matched to a gene: 6. As DNA, the CDR3 is TGTGCCAGCAGCCCGGGACAGGGGTGGAAGAACACCGGGGAGCTGTTTTTT. It translates to CASSPGQGWKNTGELFF.

CDR3 nucleotides: TGCGCCAGCAGCTTTGTGGGACAGGGTTTCAATGAGCAGTTCTTC. This encodes CASSFVGQGFNEQFF. The V gene is TRBV5-1, the J gene TRBJ2-1, with TRBD1 identical over 9 bases. CDR1 and CDR2 (germline): SGHRS, YFSETQ. Trimming at V came to 2 bases and at J to 6 bases, leaving 6 bases not matched to a gene. The CDR3 contains 15 residues.

The chain has TRBV27 and TRBJ1-6; D unclear. V was shortened by 9 bases and J by 14 bases, with 23 bases between the two germline ends. This CDR3 is 14 amino acids long. Germline V lookup: CDR1 MNHEY, CDR2 SMNVEV (reference sequence). For the CDR3, the DNA is TGTGCCAGTGGACTGATTGGACGTATCGGCACCCTCCACTTT. This sequence encodes CASGLIGRIGTLHF.

CDR3 region: CASSYDRGGTEAFF. CDR3 DNA sequence: TGTGCCAGCAGTTACGACAGGGGAGGCACTGAAGCTTTCTTT. V usage is TRBV6-6 and J usage is TRBJ1-1; 8 bases fit TRBD1. V trimming: 2 bases; J trimming: 4 bases; junction bases outside the gene matches: 3. Germline V CDR1 and CDR2: MNHNY, SVGAGI (reference sequence). CDR3 length: 14 residues.

The chain carries TRBV27 and TRBJ1-5, with D perhaps TRBD1 (6 bases). Per germline, CDR1 MNHEY and CDR2 SMNVEV (reference sequence). The CDR3 extends over 12 amino acids. Trimming took off 6 bases at V and 9 bases at J, with 12 bases between the two ends. The CDR3 sequence is CASRTGAGPQHF. The CDR3 bases are TGTGCCAGCAGGACAGGTGCGGGGCCCCAGCATTTT.

This clone occurred once. This chain connects TRBV20-1 to TRBJ1-1; D call uncertain. Germline-derived CDR1 and CDR2 are DFQATT and SNEGSKA (reference sequence). The CDR3 runs 11 residues. Trimming cost V 2 bases and J 7 bases, with 8 bases left between them. CDR3 sequence reads: CSARLPHEAFF. In DNA form, the CDR3 reads TGCAGTGCTAGACTACCCCATGAAGCTTTCTTT.

This sequence joins TRBV18 and TRBJ1-6; 10 nucleotides agree with TRBD1. The CDR3 contains 16 residues. The germline CDR1 and CDR2 sequences are KGHSH and LQKENI. With V trimmed by 2 bases and J by 9 bases, 7 bases remained unmatched. Here the CDR3 reads CASSPRGQGMGSPLHF. DNA of the CDR3: TGTGCCAGCTCACCAAGGGGACAGGGGATGGGTTCACCCCTCCACTTT.

Only a few counts were recorded for this clone. Additional DNA sequences in this sample encode the identical CDR3. V and J are TRBV7-2 and TRBJ1-1; tentative D call: TRBD1 (5 bases). Germline V CDR1 and CDR2: SGHTA, FQGNSA. This CDR3 contains 14 residues. V lost 5 bases and J 4 bases, leaving 14 bases between the germline ends. Here the CDR3 reads CASSHTGGGTEAFF. The CDR3 DNA follows: TGTGCCAGCAGCCACACGGGGGGGGGCACTGAAGCTTTCTTT.

The genes are TRBV5-1 and TRBJ2-1, with 14 bases matching TRBD2. The CDR3 extends over 17 amino acids. The trim removed 4 bases at V and 3 bases at J, leaving 6 bases unmatched. Germline V gene lookup returns CDR1 SGHRS and CDR2 YFSETQ. CDR3 loop: CASSPGTSGGGYNEQFF. For the CDR3, the DNA is TGCGCCAGCAGCCCCGGGACTAGCGGGGGTGGCTACAATGAGCAGTTCTTC.

This clone occurred once. The CDR3: CASSVTGGEAFF. As DNA, the CDR3 is TGTGCCAGTAGTGTAACAGGGGGTGAAGCTTTCTTT. The chain is built from TRBV19 and TRBJ1-1, with TRBD1 identical over 8 bases. The CDR3 sequence is 12 residues long. The V segment lost 5 bases and the J segment 7 bases; nucleotides outside the gene matches: 3. Germline V gives CDR1 LNHDA, CDR2 SQIVND (reference sequence). The full variable domain, completed using reference TRBV19 and TRBJ1-1, is DGGITQSPKYLFRKEGQNVTLSCEQNLNHDAMYWYRQDPGQGLRLIYYSQIVNDFQKGDIAEGYSVSREKKESFPLTVTSAQKNPTAFYLCASSVTGGEAFFGQGTRLTVV.

V is TRBV6-5 and J is TRBJ2-6; the D gene is possibly TRBD2 (6 bases). This CDR3 is 15 amino acids long. Germline CDR1 MNHEY, CDR2 SVGAGI. Trimming took 6 bases from V and 2 from J, leaving 11 bases between them. The CDR3 sequence: CASSPGETGANVLTF. The CDR3 DNA reads as TGTGCCAGCAGCCCGGGGGAAACTGGGGCCAACGTCCTGACTTTC.